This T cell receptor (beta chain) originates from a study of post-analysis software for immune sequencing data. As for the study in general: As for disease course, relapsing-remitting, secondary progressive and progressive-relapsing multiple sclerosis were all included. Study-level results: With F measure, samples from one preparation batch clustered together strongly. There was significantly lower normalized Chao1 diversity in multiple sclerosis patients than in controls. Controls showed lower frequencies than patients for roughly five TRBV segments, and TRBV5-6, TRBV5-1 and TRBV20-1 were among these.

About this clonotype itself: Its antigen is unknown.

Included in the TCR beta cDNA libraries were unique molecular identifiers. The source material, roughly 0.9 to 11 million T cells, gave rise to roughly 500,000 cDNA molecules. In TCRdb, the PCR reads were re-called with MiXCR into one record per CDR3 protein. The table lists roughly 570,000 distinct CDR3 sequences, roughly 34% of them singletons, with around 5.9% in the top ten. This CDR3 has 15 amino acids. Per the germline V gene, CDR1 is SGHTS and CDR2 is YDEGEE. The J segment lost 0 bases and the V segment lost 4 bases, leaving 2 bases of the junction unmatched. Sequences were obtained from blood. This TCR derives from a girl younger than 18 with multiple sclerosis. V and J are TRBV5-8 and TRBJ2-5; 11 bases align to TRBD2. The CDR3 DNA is TGTGCCAGCAGCCCGGGACTAGCGGACCAAGAGACCCAGTACTTC. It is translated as CASSPGLADQETQYF.